The following is a TCR beta chain sequence with its context. Its cognate antigen is unknown. The data derive from a study of Graves' ophthalmopathy and Graves' hyperthyroidism. This CDR3 has 15 amino acids. Germline trimming cut 3 bases from V and 8 bases from J; bases unmatched to any gene: 12. CDR1 and CDR2 (germline): SEHNR, FQNEAQ (reference sequence). Beta-chain TCR CDR3 regions were amplified from RNA transcripts. HTBI primers served in a first-round RT-PCR, which a second-round multiplex PCR followed. TCRdb used MiXCR to reprocess the multiplex PCR reads, holding one entry per CDR3 protein. The sample lists roughly 700,000 distinct CDR3 sequences; roughly two fifths were seen once. Study-wide results and caveats: Sensitivity reached 70.59% and specificity 72% to 80% when the model predicted ophthalmopathy progression. Using a 13-signature model, the authors split ophthalmopathy from stable hyperthyroidism, with roughly 90% sensitivity and about 80% specificity. Detection in blood was also observed for most expanded thyroid clonotypes above 0.001 frequency.

Each diagnosis was determined on the basis of clinical symptoms, serum thyroxine, TRAb, thyroid ultrasound and orbital computed tomography. This sequence joins TRBV7-9 and TRBJ1-2; TRBD1 matches 7 bases. The receptor's source is an adult man with Graves' ophthalmopathy. What was sequenced was peripheral blood. The chain's CDR3 is CASSLNWEGARGYTF. DNA of the CDR3: TGTGCCAGCAGCTTGAATTGGGAGGGGGCGCGCGGCTACACCTTC. The entire variable domain, with the rest obtained from reference TRBV7-9 and TRBJ1-2, is as follows: DTGVSQNPRHKITKRGQNVTFRCDPISEHNRLYWYRQTLGQGPEFLTYFQNEAQLEKSRLLSDRFSAERPKGSFSTLEIQRTEQGDSAMYLCASSLNWEGARGYTFGSGTRLTVV.